These T cell receptor beta chains were read from a single sample in a study of CD4 T cells in relation to SARS-CoV-2 and coronaviruses. Their antigen targets remain unknown. TCRdb keeps only in-frame clones here, not all; method: immunoSEQ multiplex PCR. The sample contains roughly 21,000 clones, about 80% of which appear only once. The sequencing sample was made of CD4+ T cells from PBMCs, cultured in vitro. Every receptor here comes from a human donor in good health. CDR3s include the opening cysteine and the closing phenylalanine or tryptophan. A D gene is named only where the DNA matches it firmly. Expanded clones are given a class, and other clones once, few, many or no size at all.

D	V	J	size	DNA	CDR3
NA	TRBV28	TRBJ2-1	few	TGTGCCAGCAGTGGAAAAGGACTGTCTTCTCTTTCCCATGAGCAGTTCTTC	CASSGKGLSSLSHEQFF
NA	TRBV5-6	TRBJ2-1	once	TGTGCCAGCAGCCTAGGGACAACTTACAATGAGCAGTTCTTC	CASSLGTTYNEQFF
NA	TRBV5-1	TRBJ1-1	NA	TGCGCCAGCAGCGTGACAGGTATGAACACTGAAGCTTTCTTT	CASSVTGMNTEAFF
NA	TRBV12-3/TRBV12-4	TRBJ2-4	few	TGTGCCAGCAGTTTCGGCGGCAAAAACATTCAGTACTTC	CASSFGGKNIQYF
TRBD1	TRBV10-3	TRBJ2-7	NA	TGTGCCATCAGTGCTGGGACAGGGGGCGACGAGCAGTACTTC	CAISAGTGGDEQYF
NA	TRBV14	TRBJ2-3	NA	TGTGCCAGCAGCCAACGCTTGGCACTTTCAGGGGATACGCAGTATTTT	CASSQRLALSGDTQYF
NA	TRBV5-1	TRBJ2-7	NA	TGCGCCAGCAGCTTGTTGCCCGTACCCCAGTACGAGCAGTACTTC	CASSLLPVPQYEQYF
NA	TRBV4-1	TRBJ1-5	NA	TGCGCCAGCAGCCAAGATAACACGGCCAGTTCAATTCCCCAGCATTTT	CASSQDNTASSIPQHF
NA	TRBV5-1	TRBJ1-4	few	TGCGCCAGCAGCCGTCAGAACGGTGAAAAACTGTTTTTT	CASSRQNGEKLFF
NA	TRBV19	TRBJ2-3	NA	TGTGCCAGTAGTATAGTAACCGGGAGAATGGATACGCAGTATTTT	CASSIVTGRMDTQYF
NA	TRBV9	TRBJ2-6	NA	TGTGCCAGCAGCGTCACAGGGCAGGCCTCTGGGGCCAACGTCCTGACTTTC	CASSVTGQASGANVLTF
NA	TRBV5-5	TRBJ2-6	NA	TGTGCCAGCAGCTCCCTTGGCTCTGGGGCCAACGTCCTGACTTTC	CASSSLGSGANVLTF
TRBD2	TRBV9	TRBJ2-1	NA	TGTGCCAGCAGCGTTGGTAGCGGGCCATACAATGAGCAGTTCTTC	CASSVGSGPYNEQFF
NA	TRBV7-8	TRBJ1-5	NA	TGTGCCAGCAGCTCACGGGAAGCTTATAGCAATCAGCCCCAGCATTTT	CASSSREAYSNQPQHF
NA	TRBV20-1	TRBJ2-5	NA	TGCAGTGCTGATACACCGGGGACCCAGTACTTC	CSADTPGTQYF
NA	TRBV20-1	TRBJ2-7	NA	TGCAGTGCTAGCCGTGGGGGCGAGCAGTACTTC	CSASRGGEQYF
NA	TRBV7-9	TRBJ2-7	NA	TGTGCCAGCAGCTCGGCTTGGGGGGCCTCCTACGGAGGGCAGTACTTC	CASSSAWGASYGGQYF
NA	TRBV5-5	TRBJ2-2	NA	TGTGCCAGCAGCTTGTTCGGAGGGACCAACACCGGGGAGCTGTTTTTT	CASSLFGGTNTGELFF
NA	TRBV29-1	TRBJ2-3	NA	TGCAGCGTTACTAATATGAACACAGATACGCAGTATTTT	CSVTNMNTDTQYF
TRBD2	TRBV14	TRBJ2-7	NA	TGTGCCAGCAGCCAATCGATGACTAGCCGGCAGTACTTC	CASSQSMTSRQYF
NA	TRBV5-1	TRBJ2-5	NA	TGCGCCAGCAACCGGTGGCCCGGGGAGACCCAGTACTTC	CASNRWPGETQYF
NA	TRBV19	TRBJ1-6	NA	TGTGCCAGTAGTACCGAAACAGGAATTTATAATTCACCCCTCCACTTT	CASSTETGIYNSPLHF
TRBD2	TRBV5-8	TRBJ2-1	once	TGTGCCAGCAGCGTGGGGACTAGCCGTAATGAGCAGTTCTTC	CASSVGTSRNEQFF
TRBD1	TRBV2	TRBJ2-2	NA	TGTGCCAGCAGGAGACACAGGGGAGACACCGGGGAGCTGTTTTTT	CASRRHRGDTGELFF
TRBD2	TRBV6-1	TRBJ2-7	NA	TGTGCCAGCAGTGGGGGACTAGCGGGGCTTTCCTACGAGCAGTACTTC	CASSGGLAGLSYEQYF
NA	TRBV3-1/TRBV3-2	TRBJ2-1	NA	TGTGCCAGCAGCCGAGCCGGGACATCTTACAATGAGCAGTTCTTC	CASSRAGTSYNEQFF
NA	TRBV5-1	TRBJ1-2	few	TGCGCCAGCAGCTATCAGGGGTATGGCTACACCTTC	CASSYQGYGYTF
NA	TRBV11-3	TRBJ2-6	NA	TGTGCCAGCAGCTTATACTCTGGGGCCAACGTCCTGACTTTC	CASSLYSGANVLTF
TRBD2	TRBV4-1	TRBJ2-1	NA	TGCGCCAGCAGCCAAGGGGGGGCTAGCGGGACTCTCAATGAGCAGTTCTTC	CASSQGGASGTLNEQFF
NA	TRBV5-4	TRBJ1-1	few	TGTGCCAGCAGCTTGAGCGGCACTGAAGCTTTCTTT	CASSLSGTEAFF
TRBD2	TRBV27	TRBJ2-5	once	TGTGCCAGCAGTTTATCAGCGGGGGTGCTGGAGACCCAGTACTTC	CASSLSAGVLETQYF
NA	TRBV6-5	TRBJ2-5	NA	TGTGCCAGCAGCGCTGGGGGAGGTGTGCAGACCCAGTACTTC	CASSAGGGVQTQYF
TRBD1	TRBV5-1	TRBJ2-2	NA	TGCGCCAGCAGCGTAGCCGGGACAGCCTCCACCGGGGAGCTGTTTTTT	CASSVAGTASTGELFF
TRBD2	TRBV27	TRBJ2-1	medium-sized	TGTGCCAGCAGTACCGGACTAGGTGTTGGGAATGAGCAGTTCTTC	CASSTGLGVGNEQFF
TRBD2	TRBV5-4	TRBJ2-5	NA	TGTGCCAGCAGCTTGGGAGGGACTAGCAGGGTCCAAGAGACCCAGTACTTC	CASSLGGTSRVQETQYF
NA	TRBV5-1	TRBJ2-5	NA	TGCGCCAGCAGCTTGGCTTTCTACCAGGGAGAGACCCAGTACTTC	CASSLAFYQGETQYF
NA	TRBV3-1/TRBV3-2	TRBJ1-4	NA	TGTGCCAGCAGCCAAGAAGGGACGGGGAATGAAAAACTGTTTTTT	CASSQEGTGNEKLFF
TRBD1	TRBV10-1	TRBJ1-1	NA	TGCGCCAGCAACAGGGGGAGGGAGAGCACTGAAGCTTTCTTT	CASNRGRESTEAFF
NA	TRBV7-9	TRBJ1-3	NA	TGTGCCAGCAGCTTAGGGCTAACTGGAAACACCATATATTTT	CASSLGLTGNTIYF
TRBD2	TRBV19	TRBJ2-1	NA	TGTGCCAGTAGTCCTTCCTCCGGGACTAGCGGGAAAAATGAGCAGTTCTTC	CASSPSSGTSGKNEQFF
TRBD1	TRBV6-5	TRBJ2-7	NA	TGTGCCAGCACGAAATCGACAGGGGACCACGAGCAGTACTTC	CASTKSTGDHEQYF
NA	TRBV27	TRBJ2-7	few	TGTGCCAGCAGTTCCACGCTATTGGGACGAAGCGAGCAGTACTTC	CASSSTLLGRSEQYF
NA	TRBV9	TRBJ2-1	NA	TGTGCCAGCACCGCCCTTCAGGGGTGGGGTGAGCAGTTCTTC	CASTALQGWGEQFF
NA	TRBV20-1	TRBJ2-5	NA	TGCAGTTTCTTTGTTGAGACCCAGTACTTC	CSFFVETQYF
NA	TRBV6-5	TRBJ2-1	NA	TGTGCCAGCAAGTGGGACCCGTACAATGAGCAGTTCTTC	CASKWDPYNEQFF
NA	TRBV3-1/TRBV3-2	TRBJ2-1	NA	TGTGCCAGCAGCCAAGTTGGAGGGGATGAGCAGTTCTTC	CASSQVGGDEQFF
TRBD2	TRBV5-1	TRBJ2-1	NA	TGCGCCAGCAGCCTAGGGCGGGAGGGATTTCGTTACAATGAGCAGTTCTTC	CASSLGREGFRYNEQFF
TRBD1	TRBV5-6	TRBJ2-1	NA	TGTGCCAGCAGCTCTAGGGGGACAGGGGGTTTCGTGACCGATGAGCAGTTCTTC	CASSSRGTGGFVTDEQFF
NA	TRBV5-6	TRBJ2-1	NA	TGTGCCAGCAGCTTGGCCTCGGGGAGTGTCTACAATGAGCAGTTCTTC	CASSLASGSVYNEQFF
TRBD2	TRBV6-4	TRBJ2-1	NA	TGTGCCAGCAGTGAAACTAGCGGGGATTACAATGAGCAGTTCTTC	CASSETSGDYNEQFF
NA	TRBV4-2	TRBJ1-5	NA	TGTGCCAGCAGCCAAGATCCACAGGGCGGGAATCAGCCCCAGCATTTT	CASSQDPQGGNQPQHF
NA	TRBV7-3	TRBJ2-1	NA	TGTGCCAGCAGCTTAGATCCAGCCACCTACAATGAGCAGTTCTTC	CASSLDPATYNEQFF
TRBD2	TRBV5-1	TRBJ2-1	NA	TGCGCCAGCAGCGCCCCGACTAGCGGGAGTACTGGCAATGAGCAGTTCTTC	CASSAPTSGSTGNEQFF
NA	TRBV10-1	TRBJ2-1	NA	TGCGCCAGCAGTGAGTCGACTGGTGGTATGCAGTTCTTC	CASSESTGGMQFF
NA	TRBV25-1	TRBJ2-2	medium-sized	TGTGCCAGCAGTGAGAGAGACACCGGGGAGCTGTTTTTT	CASSERDTGELFF